This TCR beta chain was retrieved from a study of blood T cells in healthy people across ages. Overall study context: Template switching recovered approximately one barcoded beta molecule for every two T cells.

CDR3 size: 14 residues. The V gene's germline CDR1 is SGHTA and CDR2 FQGTGA. Primed by a sample-barcoded 5' primer and a J-beta primer mix, a second PCR proceeded for about 7 to 12 cycles. TCRdb reprocessed the 5' RACE reads with MiXCR, giving one entry per CDR3 protein. The sample carries roughly 700,000 distinct CDR3 sequences, around 25% recorded once. The data also belong to a second study, concerning T cells of mothers and their children. That paper notes: Per mother, over 8 million TCR beta CDR3 reads were obtained; per child, around 2.9 million.

The rearrangement joins TRBV7-3 to TRBJ2-5; 9 nucleotides align to TRBD2. The J call is uncertain, as TRBJ2-1 better fits the DNA end. The receptor was derived from a boy aged 5 to 17 in good health. The sample was blood. As DNA, the CDR3 is TGTGCCAGCAGTCCTAGCGGGACCCACAATGAGCAGTTCTTC. Its translation: CASSPSGTHNEQFF.